This entry lists 3 T cell receptor beta chains sequenced from one sample in a study of control samples from healthy donors and cancer patients. Sequencing was performed with immunoSEQ multiplex PCR; in TCRdb, only in-frame clones are kept and a portion is missing. The sample lists 65,000 to 90,000 clones; roughly 89% were seen once. The sequencing sample was made of PBMCs. Source of these receptors: a woman aged 50 to 65 with colorectal cancer.

The J gene is TRBJ1-1, the V gene TRBV7-8; 12 nucleotides match TRBD1. Germline CDR1 and CDR2: SGHVS and FQNEAQ. V shed 1 base and J 3 bases; nucleotides not matched to a gene: 9. The CDR3 length is 18 residues. CDR3 region: CASSLVEGTGGRYTEAFF. The CDR3, as DNA: TGTGCCAGCAGCTTAGTAGAGGGGACAGGGGGCCGGTACACTGAAGCTTTCTTT.

The chain carries TRBV28 and TRBJ2-3; TRBD2 matches at 11 bases. V shed 6 bases, J shed 4 bases, and the junction held 6 bases outside the gene matches. The CDR3 covers 15 residues. The germline V gene has CDR1 MDHEN and CDR2 SYDVKM. The CDR3 region is CASSNSGGAPDTQYF. CDR3 coding DNA: TGTGCCAGCAGCAATAGCGGGGGGGCTCCAGATACGCAGTATTTT.

The chain is built from TRBV14 and TRBJ2-5, with 7 bases identical to TRBD2. Per germline, CDR1 SGHDN and CDR2 FVKESK. The CDR3 extends over 14 amino acids. The V and J ends lost 1 base and 6 bases, in that order; junction bases with no gene match: 5. This chain's CDR3 is CASSQGGGVKTQYF. CDR3 nucleotide sequence: TGTGCCAGCAGCCAAGGGGGAGGGGTAAAGACCCAGTACTTC.